The rows below give T cell receptor beta chains drawn from one sample of a study of early T cells in non-severe SARS-CoV-2 infection. TCRdb used MiXCR to reprocess the 5' RACE reads, holding one entry per CDR3 protein. In the table there are 70,000 or so distinct CDR3 sequences, around 10% of which are singletons. Sample: whole blood, taken at baseline. The receptor source for this set is an adult who was a healthcare worker with PCR-confirmed SARS-CoV-2 infection or an uninfected control (not recorded which). CDR3s include the opening cysteine and the closing phenylalanine or tryptophan. D genes are given only for firm matches. Expanded clones are given a class, and other clones once, few, many or no size at all.

>few|TRBV18|16|TRBJ2-2|-
CASSPYRQANTGELFF
>many|TRBV24-1|15|TRBJ2-3|-
CATRMDGRPTDTQYF
>-|TRBV12-5|15|TRBJ2-6|-
CASGRSGSGANVLTF
>many|TRBV19|15|TRBJ1-2|TRBD1
CASSTPGQGNYGYTF
>-|TRBV20-1|15|TRBJ1-3|TRBD1
CSAWGTGASGNTIYF
>-|TRBV12-3/TRBV12-4|13|TRBJ1-1|-
CASRWGGNTEAFF
>-|TRBV2|13|TRBJ2-3|-
CASSEAEADTQYF
>-|TRBV18|14|TRBJ1-2|-
CASSIGRPTYGYTF
>-|TRBV6-6|15|TRBJ2-3|-
CASITGSETVDTQYF
>few|TRBV11-2|16|TRBJ2-3|-
CASTMTPGYSTDTQYF
>-|TRBV24-1|16|TRBJ1-5|-
CATSEEGGDSNQPQHF
>many|TRBV30|14|TRBJ2-7|TRBD1
CAWNTGQGIGEQYF
>-|TRBV10-2|16|TRBJ2-2|TRBD2
CASSEWFTSGTGELFF
>-|TRBV7-2|13|TRBJ2-7|TRBD1
CASRAGTAYEQYF
>-|TRBV27|13|TRBJ1-2|-
CAAGAGKHYGYTF
>-|TRBV7-9|14|TRBJ2-5|TRBD1
CASSLATGAETQYF
>few|TRBV6-4|16|TRBJ2-4|-
CASSDSASTGRNIQYF
>many|TRBV20-1|16|TRBJ1-2|-
CSASGGASPLNYGYTF
>few|TRBV20-1|15|TRBJ2-1|TRBD2
CSASRGVTSYNEQFF
>-|TRBV5-6|15|TRBJ2-7|-
CASSLVGGFTYEQYF
>-|TRBV20-1|13|TRBJ2-5|TRBD1
CSARTGGRETQYF
>-|TRBV4-3|12|TRBJ2-2|-
CASSPHTGELFF